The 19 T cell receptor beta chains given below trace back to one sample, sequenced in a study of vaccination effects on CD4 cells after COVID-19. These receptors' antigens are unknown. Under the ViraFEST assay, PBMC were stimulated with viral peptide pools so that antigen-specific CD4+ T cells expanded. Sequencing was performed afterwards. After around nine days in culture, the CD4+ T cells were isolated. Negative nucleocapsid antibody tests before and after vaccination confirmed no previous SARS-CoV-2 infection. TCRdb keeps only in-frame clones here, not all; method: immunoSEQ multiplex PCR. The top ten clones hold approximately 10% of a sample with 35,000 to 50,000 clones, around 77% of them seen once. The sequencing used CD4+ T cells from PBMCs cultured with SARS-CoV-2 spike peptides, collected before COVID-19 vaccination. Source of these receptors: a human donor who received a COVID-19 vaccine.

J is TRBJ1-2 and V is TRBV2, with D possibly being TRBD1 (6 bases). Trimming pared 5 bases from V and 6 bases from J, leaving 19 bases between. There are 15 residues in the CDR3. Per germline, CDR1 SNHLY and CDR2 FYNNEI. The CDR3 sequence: CASSSGVGGRDGYTF. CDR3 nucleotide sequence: TGTGCCAGCAGTTCCGGGGTTGGGGGGCGGGATGGCTACACCTTC.

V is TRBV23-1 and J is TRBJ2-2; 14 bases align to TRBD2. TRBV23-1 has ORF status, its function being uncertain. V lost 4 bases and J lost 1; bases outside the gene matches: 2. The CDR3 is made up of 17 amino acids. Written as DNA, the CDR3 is TGCGCCAGCAGTCCCGGGACTAGCGGGGGGAACACCGGGGAGCTGTTTTTT. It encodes CASSPGTSGGNTGELFF.

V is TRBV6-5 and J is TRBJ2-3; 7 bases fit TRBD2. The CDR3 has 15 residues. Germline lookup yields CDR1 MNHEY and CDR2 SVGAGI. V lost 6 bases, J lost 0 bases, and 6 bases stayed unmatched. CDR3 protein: CASRSLAVSTDTQYF. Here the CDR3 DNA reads TGTGCCAGCAGGTCCCTAGCGGTGAGCACAGATACGCAGTATTTT.

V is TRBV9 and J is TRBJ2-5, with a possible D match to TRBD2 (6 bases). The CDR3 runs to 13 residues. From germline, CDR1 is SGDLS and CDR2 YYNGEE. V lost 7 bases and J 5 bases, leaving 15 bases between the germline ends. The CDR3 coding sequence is TGTGCCAGCGGCGGGACCCTGGGGGAGACCCAGTACTTC. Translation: CASGGTLGETQYF.

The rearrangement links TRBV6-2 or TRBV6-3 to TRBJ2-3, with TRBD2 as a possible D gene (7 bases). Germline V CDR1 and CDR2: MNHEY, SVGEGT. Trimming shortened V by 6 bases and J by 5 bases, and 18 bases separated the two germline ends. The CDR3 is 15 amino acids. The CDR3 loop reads CASSRWGGAGDTQYF. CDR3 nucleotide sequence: TGTGCCAGCAGCCGGTGGGGGGGGGCCGGAGATACGCAGTATTTT.

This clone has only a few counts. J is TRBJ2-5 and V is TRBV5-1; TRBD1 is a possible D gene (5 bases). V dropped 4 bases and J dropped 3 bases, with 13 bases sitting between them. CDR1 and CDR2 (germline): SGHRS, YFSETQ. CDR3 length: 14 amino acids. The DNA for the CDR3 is TGCGCCAGCAGCCGACAGCCTTCAGAAGAGACCCAGTACTTC. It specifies CASSRQPSEETQYF.

The CDR3 bases are TGTGCCAGCAGCGGGGACTCCGGGACAGGGACTCAGCCCCAGCATTTT. This encodes CASSGDSGTGTQPQHF. The rearrangement uses TRBV7-2 and TRBJ1-5; 9 bases fit TRBD1. CDR1 and CDR2 (germline): SGHTA, FQGNSA. V gave up 5 bases and J gave up 6 bases; unmatched junction bases: 11. The CDR3 runs to 16 residues.

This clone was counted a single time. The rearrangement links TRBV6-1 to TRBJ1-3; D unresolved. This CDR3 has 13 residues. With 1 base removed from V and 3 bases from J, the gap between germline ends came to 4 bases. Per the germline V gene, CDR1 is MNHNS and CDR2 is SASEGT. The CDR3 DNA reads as TGTGCCAGCAGTGAAGGGGGTGGAAACACCATATATTTT. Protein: CASSEGGGNTIYF.

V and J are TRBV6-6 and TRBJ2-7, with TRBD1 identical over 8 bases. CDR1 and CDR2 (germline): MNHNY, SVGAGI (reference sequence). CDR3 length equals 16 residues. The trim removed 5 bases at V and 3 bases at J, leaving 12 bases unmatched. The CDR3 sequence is CASSRDTGGMGYEQYV. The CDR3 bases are TGTGCCAGCAGTCGGGATACAGGGGGGATGGGCTACGAGCAGTACGTC.

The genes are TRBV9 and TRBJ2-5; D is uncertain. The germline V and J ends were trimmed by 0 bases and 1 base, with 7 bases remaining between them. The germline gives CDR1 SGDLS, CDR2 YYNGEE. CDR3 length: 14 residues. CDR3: CASSVGGFQETQYF. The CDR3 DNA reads TGTGCCAGCAGCGTAGGAGGATTCCAAGAGACCCAGTACTTC. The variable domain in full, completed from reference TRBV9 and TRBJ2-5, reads DSGVTQTPKHLITATGQRVTLRCSPRSGDLSVYWYQQSLDQGLQFLIQYYNGEERAKGNILERFSAQQFPDLHSELNLSSLELGDSALYFCASSVGGFQETQYFGPGTRLLVL.

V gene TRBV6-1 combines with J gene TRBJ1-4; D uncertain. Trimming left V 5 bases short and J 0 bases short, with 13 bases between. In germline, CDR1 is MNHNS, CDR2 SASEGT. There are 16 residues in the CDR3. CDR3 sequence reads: CASSKGLVATNEKLFF. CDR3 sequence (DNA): TGTGCCAGCAGTAAAGGGCTGGTAGCAACTAATGAAAAACTGTTTTTT.

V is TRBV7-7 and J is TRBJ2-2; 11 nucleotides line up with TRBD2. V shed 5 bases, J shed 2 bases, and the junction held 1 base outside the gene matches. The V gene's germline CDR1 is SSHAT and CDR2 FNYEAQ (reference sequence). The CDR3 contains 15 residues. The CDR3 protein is CASSRLAGNTGELFF. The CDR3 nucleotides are TGTGCCAGCAGCAGACTAGCGGGAAACACCGGGGAGCTGTTTTTT.

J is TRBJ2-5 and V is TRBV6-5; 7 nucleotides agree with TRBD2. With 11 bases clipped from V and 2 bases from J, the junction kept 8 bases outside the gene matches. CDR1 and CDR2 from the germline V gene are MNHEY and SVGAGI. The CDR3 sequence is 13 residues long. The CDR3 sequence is CAARGGGQETQYF. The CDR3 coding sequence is TGTGCCGCCCGCGGGGGAGGACAAGAGACCCAGTACTTC.

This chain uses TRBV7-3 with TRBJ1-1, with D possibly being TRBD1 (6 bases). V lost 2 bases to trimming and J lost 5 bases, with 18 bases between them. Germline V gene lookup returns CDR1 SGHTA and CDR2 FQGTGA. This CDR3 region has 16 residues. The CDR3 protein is CASSLALRGKPTEAFF. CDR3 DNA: TGTGCCAGCAGCTTAGCCCTCAGGGGCAAACCGACTGAAGCTTTCTTT.

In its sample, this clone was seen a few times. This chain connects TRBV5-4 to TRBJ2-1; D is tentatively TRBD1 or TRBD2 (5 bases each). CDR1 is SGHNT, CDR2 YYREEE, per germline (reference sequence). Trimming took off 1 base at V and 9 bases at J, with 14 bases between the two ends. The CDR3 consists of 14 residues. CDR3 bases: TGTGCCAGCAGCTTGTTCCTCGGGACGCCTGAGCAGTTCTTC. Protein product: CASSLFLGTPEQFF.

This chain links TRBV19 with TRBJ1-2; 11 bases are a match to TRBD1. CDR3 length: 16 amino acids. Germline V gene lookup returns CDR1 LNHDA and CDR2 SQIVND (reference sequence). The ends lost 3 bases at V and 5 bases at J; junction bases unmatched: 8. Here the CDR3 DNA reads TGTGCCAGTAGTATCCTCGGACAGGGGGCATGGTATGGCTACACCTTC. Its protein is CASSILGQGAWYGYTF.

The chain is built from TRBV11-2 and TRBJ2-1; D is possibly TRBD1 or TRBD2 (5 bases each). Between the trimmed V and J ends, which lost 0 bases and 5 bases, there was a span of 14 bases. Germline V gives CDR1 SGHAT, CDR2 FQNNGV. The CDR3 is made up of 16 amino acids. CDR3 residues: CASSLDTGRINNEQFF. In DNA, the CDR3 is TGTGCCAGCAGCTTAGACACGGGGCGAATAAACAATGAGCAGTTCTTC. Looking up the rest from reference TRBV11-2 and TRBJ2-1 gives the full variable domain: EAGVAQSPRYKIIEKRQSVAFWCNPISGHATLYWYQQILGQGPKLLIQFQNNGVVDDSQLPKDRFSAERLKGVDSTLKIQPAKLEDSAVYLCASSLDTGRINNEQFFGPGTRLTVL.

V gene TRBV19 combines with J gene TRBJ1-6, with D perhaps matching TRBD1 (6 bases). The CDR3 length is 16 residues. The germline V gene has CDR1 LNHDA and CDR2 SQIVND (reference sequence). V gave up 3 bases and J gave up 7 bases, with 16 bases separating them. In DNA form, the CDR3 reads TGTGCCAGTAGTATCAAGGGAAAGGGACACAATTCACCCCTCCACTTT. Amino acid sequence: CASSIKGKGHNSPLHF.

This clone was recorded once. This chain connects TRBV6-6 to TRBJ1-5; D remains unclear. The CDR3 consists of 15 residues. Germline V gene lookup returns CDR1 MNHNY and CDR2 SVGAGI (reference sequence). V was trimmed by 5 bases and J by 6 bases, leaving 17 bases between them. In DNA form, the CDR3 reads TGTGCCAGCAGTCAAGAGGACGGAGGAGGTCAGCCCCAGCATTTT. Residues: CASSQEDGGGQPQHF.